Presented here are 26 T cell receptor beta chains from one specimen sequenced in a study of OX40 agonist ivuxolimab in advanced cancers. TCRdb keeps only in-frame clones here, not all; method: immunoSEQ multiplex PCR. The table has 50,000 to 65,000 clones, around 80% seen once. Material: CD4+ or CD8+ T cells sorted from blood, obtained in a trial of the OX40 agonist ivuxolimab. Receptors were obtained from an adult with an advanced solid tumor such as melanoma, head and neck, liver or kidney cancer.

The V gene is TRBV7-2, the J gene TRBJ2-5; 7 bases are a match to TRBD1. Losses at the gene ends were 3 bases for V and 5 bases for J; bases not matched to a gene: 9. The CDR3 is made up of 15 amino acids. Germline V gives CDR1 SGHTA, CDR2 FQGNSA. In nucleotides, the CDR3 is TGTGCCAGCAGCTTGTCTTCGACAGGGTGGGAGACCCAGTACTTC. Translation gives CASSLSSTGWETQYF.

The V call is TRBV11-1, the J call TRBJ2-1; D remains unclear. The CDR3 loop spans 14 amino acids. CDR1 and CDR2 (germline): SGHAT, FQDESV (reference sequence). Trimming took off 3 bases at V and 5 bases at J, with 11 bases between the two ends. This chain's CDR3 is CASSFDWANNEQFF. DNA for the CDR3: TGTGCCAGCAGCTTTGACTGGGCGAACAATGAGCAGTTCTTC. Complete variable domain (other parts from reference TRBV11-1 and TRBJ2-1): EAEVAQSPRYKITEKSQAVAFWCDPISGHATLYWYRQILGQGPELLVQFQDESVVDDSQLPKDRFSAERLKGVDSTLKIQPAELGDSAMYLCASSFDWANNEQFFGPGTRLTVL.

The CDR3 is CASRGTAETQYF. The CDR3 nucleotides read TGTGCCAGCAGGGGGACAGCGGAGACCCAGTACTTC. The genes are TRBV6-1 and TRBJ2-5; 7 positions match TRBD1. J lost 5 bases, V lost 6 bases, and 3 bases had no gene match. This CDR3 is built from 12 residues. CDR1 is MNHNS and CDR2 is SASEGT in the germline V gene.

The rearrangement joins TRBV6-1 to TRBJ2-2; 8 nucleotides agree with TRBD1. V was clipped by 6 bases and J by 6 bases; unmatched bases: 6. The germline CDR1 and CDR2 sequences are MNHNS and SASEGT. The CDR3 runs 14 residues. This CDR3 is CASSDRGESGELFF. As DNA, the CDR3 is TGTGCCAGCAGCGACAGGGGAGAGTCCGGGGAGCTGTTTTTT.

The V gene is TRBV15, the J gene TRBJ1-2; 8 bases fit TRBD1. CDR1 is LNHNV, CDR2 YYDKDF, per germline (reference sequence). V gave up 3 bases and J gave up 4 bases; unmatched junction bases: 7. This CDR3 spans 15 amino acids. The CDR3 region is CATSSRQGSSYGYTF. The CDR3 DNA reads TGTGCCACCAGCAGTCGACAGGGGTCCTCCTATGGCTACACCTTC.

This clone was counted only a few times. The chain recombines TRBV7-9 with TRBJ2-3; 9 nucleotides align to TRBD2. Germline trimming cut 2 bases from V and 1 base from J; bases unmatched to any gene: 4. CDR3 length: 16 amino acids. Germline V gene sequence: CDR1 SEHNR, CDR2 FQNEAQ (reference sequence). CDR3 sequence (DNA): TGTGCCAGCAGCTTATGGGCTAGCGGGGGCACAGATACGCAGTATTTT. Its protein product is CASSLWASGGTDTQYF.

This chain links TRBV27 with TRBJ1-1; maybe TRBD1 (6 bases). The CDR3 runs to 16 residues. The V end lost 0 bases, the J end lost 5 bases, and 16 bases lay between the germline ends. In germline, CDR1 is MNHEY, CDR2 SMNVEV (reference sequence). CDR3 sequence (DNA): TGTGCCAGCAGTTTATCACCAGGGGCAGGGCTGACTGAAGCTTTCTTT. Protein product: CASSLSPGAGLTEAFF.

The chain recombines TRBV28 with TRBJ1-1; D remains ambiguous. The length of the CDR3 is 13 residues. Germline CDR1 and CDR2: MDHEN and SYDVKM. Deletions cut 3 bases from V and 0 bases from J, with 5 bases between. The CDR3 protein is CASSFVMNTEAFF. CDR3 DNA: TGTGCCAGCAGTTTCGTAATGAACACTGAAGCTTTCTTT.

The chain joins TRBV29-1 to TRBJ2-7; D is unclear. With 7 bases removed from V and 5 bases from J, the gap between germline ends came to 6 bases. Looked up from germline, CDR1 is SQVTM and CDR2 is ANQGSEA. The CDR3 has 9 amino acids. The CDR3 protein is CSDRDEQYF. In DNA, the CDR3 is TGCAGCGACCGGGACGAGCAGTACTTC.

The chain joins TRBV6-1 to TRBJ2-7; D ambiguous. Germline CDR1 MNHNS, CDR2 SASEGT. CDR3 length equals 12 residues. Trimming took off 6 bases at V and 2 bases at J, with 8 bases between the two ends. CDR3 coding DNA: TGTGCCAGCAGCCCTGGACCCTACGAGCAGTACTTC. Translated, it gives CASSPGPYEQYF.

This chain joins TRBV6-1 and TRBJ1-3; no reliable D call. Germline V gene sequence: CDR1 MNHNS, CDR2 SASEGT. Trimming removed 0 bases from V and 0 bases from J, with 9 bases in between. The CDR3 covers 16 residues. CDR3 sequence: CASSEAPILSGNTIYF. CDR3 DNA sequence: TGTGCCAGCAGTGAAGCGCCGATACTCTCTGGAAACACCATATATTTT.

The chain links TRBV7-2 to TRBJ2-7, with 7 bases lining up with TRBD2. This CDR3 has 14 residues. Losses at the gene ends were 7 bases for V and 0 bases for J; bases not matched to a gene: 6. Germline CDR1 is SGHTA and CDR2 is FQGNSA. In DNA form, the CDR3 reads TGTGCCAGCACCCCTCTAGCGGCCTCCTACGAGCAGTACTTC. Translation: CASTPLAASYEQYF.

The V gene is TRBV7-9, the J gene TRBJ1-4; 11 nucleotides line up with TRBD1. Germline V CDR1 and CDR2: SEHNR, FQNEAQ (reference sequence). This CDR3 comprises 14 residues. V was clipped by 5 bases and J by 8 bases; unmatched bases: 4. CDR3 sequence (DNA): TGTGCCAGCAGCCCCCGGACAGGGGGCGAAAAACTGTTTTTT. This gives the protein CASSPRTGGEKLFF. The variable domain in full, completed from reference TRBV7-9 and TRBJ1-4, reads DTGVSQNPRHKITKRGQNVTFRCDPISEHNRLYWYRQTLGQGPEFLTYFQNEAQLEKSRLLSDRFSAERPKGSFSTLEIQRTEQGDSAMYLCASSPRTGGEKLFFGSGTQLSVL.

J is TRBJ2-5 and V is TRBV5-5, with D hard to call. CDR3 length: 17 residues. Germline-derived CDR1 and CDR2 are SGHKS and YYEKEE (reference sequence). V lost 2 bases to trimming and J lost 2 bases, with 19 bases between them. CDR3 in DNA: TGTGCCAGCAGCTTCATTGTCGCGTCGTACGGGCAAGAGACCCAGTACTTC. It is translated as CASSFIVASYGQETQYF.

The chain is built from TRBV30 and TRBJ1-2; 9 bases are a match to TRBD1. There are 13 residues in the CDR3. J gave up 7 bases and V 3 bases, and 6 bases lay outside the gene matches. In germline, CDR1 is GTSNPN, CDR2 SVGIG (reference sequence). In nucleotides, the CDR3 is TGTGCCTGGAGCCGACAGGGGGGCTCTGGCTACACCTTC. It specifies CAWSRQGGSGYTF.

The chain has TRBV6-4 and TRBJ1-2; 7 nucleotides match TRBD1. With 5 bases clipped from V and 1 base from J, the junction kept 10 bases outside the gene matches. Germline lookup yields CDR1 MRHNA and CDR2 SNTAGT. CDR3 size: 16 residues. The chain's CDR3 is CASSFNWQGDNYGYTF. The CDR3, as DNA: TGTGCCAGCAGTTTCAATTGGCAGGGGGATAACTATGGCTACACCTTC.

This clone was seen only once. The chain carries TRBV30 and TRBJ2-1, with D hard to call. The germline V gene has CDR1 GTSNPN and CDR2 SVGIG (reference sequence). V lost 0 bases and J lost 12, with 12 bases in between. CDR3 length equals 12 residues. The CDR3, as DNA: TGTGCCTGGAGTGTACGGACGCCGGGGCAGTTCTTC. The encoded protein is CAWSVRTPGQFF.

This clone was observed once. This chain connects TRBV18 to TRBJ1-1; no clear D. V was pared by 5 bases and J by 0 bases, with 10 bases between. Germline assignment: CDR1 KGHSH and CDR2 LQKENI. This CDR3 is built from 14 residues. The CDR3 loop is CASSAGSMNTEAFF. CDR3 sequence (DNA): TGTGCCAGCTCAGCGGGGTCCATGAACACTGAAGCTTTCTTT.

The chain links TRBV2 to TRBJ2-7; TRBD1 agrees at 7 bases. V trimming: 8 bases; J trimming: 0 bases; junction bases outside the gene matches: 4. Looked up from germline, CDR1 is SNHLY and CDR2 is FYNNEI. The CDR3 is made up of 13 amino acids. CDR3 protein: CASVAGGSYEQYF. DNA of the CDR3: TGTGCCAGCGTCGCAGGGGGCTCCTACGAGCAGTACTTC. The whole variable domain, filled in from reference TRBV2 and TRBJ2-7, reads EPEVTQTPSHQVTQMGQEVILRCVPISNHLYFYWYRQILGQKVEFLVSFYNNEISEKSEIFDDQFSVERPDGSNFTLKIRSTKLEDSAMYFCASVAGGSYEQYFGPGTRLTVT.

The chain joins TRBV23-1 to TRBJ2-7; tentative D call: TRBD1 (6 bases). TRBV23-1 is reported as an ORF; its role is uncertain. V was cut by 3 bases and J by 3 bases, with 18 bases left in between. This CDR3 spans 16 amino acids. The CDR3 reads CASSHRGVGTYYEQYF. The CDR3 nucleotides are TGCGCCAGCAGTCATCGCGGTGTAGGGACATACTACGAGCAGTACTTC.

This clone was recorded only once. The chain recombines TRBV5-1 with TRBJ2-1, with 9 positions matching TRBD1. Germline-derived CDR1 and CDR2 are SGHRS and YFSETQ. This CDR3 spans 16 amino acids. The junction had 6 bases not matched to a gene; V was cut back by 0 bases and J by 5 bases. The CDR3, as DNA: TGCGCCAGCAGCTTGGACACCGGGACAGGGAACAATGAGCAGTTCTTC. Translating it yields CASSLDTGTGNNEQFF.

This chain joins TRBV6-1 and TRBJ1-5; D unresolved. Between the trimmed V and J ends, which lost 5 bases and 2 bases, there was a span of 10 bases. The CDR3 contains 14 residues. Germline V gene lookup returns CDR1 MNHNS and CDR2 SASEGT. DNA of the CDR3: TGTGCCAGCAGTCCGTCCGGGGGCAATCAGCCCCAGCATTTT. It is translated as CASSPSGGNQPQHF.

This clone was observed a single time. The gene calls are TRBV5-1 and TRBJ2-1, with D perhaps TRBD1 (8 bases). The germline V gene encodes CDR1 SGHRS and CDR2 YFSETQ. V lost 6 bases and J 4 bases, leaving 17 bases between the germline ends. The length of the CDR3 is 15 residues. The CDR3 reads CASTPGGQGYNEQFF. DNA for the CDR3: TGCGCCAGCACTCCGGGAGGACAGGGATACAATGAGCAGTTCTTC.

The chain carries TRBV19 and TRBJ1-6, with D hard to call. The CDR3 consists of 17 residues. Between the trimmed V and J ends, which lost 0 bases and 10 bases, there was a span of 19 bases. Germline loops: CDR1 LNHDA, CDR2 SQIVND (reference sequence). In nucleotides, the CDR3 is TGTGCCAGTAGTATAGAGGCAGAGAGTACCTATCGATCACCCCTCCACTTT. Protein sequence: CASSIEAESTYRSPLHF.

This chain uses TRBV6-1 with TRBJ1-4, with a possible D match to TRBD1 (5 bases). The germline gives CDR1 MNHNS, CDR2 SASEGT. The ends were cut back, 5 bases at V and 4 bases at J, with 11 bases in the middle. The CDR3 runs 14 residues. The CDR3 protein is CASSPDSYNEKLFF. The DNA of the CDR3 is TGTGCCAGCAGTCCCGACAGTTATAATGAAAAACTGTTTTTT.

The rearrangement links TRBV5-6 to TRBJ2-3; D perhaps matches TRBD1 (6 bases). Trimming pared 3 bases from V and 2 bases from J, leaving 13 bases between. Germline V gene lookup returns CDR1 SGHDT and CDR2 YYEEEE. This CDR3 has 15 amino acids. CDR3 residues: CASSWGNRVTDTQYF. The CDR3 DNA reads TGTGCCAGCAGCTGGGGGAACAGGGTCACAGATACGCAGTATTTT.